The present TCR beta chain was sequenced within a study of cytomegalovirus exposure and HLA in healthy donors. General study findings and limits: The authors confirmed in vitro that three CMV-associated chains were specific for CMV antigens. Rarity marked most TCR sequences, yet some public TCRs occurred in many donors. The listing of 150 to 200 TCR beta chains classed them as cytomegalovirus-associated.

Germline CDR1 is SGHAT and CDR2 is FQDESV (reference sequence). The junction had 4 bases not matched to a gene; V was cut back by 4 bases and J by 6 bases. The CDR3 has 14 residues. With regard to this clone: Its specificity is unknown.

The donors were part of the 120-subject validation cohort, which stood apart from the roughly 670-subject first cohort. The assay was immunoSEQ multiplex PCR, and TCRdb's table has in-frame clones only and misses some. The data hold about 150,000 clones, with approximately 91% observed a single time. Material for sequencing was PBMCs. The chain is built from TRBV11-1 and TRBJ1-1; 11 bases are a match to TRBD1. The receptor comes from a woman between 18 and 29 years old in good health and CMV-seropositive. In nucleotides, the CDR3 is TGTGCCAGCAGCTGGGGACAGGGGGAGTCTGAAGCTTTCTTT. This encodes CASSWGQGESEAFF.